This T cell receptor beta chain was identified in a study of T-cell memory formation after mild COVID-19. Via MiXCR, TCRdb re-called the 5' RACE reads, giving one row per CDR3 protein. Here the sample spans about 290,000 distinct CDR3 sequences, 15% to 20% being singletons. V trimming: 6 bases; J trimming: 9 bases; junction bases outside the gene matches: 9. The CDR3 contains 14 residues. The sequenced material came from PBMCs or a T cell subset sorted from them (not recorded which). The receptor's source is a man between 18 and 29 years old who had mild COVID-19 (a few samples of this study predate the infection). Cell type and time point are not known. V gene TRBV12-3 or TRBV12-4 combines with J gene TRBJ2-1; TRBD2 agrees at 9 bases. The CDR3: CASRTSGRGGEQFF. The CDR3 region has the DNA TGTGCCAGCAGAACTAGCGGGCGGGGCGGTGAGCAGTTCTTC.